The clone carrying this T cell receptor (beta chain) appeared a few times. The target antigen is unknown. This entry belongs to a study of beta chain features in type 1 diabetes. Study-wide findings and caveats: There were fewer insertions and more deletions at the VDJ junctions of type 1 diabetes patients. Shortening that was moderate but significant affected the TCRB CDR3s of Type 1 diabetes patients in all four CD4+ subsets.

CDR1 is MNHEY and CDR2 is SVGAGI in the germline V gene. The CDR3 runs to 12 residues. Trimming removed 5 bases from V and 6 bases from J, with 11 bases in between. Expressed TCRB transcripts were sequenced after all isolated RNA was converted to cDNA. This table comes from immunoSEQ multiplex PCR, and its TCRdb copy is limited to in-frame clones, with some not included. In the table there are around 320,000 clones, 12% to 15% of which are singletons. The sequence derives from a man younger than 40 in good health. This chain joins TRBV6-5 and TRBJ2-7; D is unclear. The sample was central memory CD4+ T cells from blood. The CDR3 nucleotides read TGTGCCAGCAGTACATGGACGAGCGAGCAGTACGTC. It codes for CASSTWTSEQYV.